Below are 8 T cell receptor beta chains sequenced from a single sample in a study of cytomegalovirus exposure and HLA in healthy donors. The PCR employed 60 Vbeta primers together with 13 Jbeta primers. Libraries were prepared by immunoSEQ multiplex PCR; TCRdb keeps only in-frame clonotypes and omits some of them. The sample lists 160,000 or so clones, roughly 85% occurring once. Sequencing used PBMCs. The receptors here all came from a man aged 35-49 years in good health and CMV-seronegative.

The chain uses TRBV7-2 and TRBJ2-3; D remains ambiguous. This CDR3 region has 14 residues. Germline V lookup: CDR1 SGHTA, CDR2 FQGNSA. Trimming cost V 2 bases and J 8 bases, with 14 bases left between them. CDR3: CASSLWSPSGTQYF. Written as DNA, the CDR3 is TGTGCCAGCAGCTTATGGTCGCCCTCGGGTACGCAGTATTTT.

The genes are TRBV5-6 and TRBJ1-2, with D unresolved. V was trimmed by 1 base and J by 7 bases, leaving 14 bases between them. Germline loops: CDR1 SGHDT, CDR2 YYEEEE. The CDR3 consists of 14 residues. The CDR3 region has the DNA TGTGCCAGCAGCTTGAGTCGCGGAGTACGTGGCTACACCTTC. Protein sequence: CASSLSRGVRGYTF.

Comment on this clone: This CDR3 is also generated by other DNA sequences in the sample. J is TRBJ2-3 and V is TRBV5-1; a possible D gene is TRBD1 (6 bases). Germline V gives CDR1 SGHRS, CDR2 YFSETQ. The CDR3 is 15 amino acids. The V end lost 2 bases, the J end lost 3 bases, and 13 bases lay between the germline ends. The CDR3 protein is CASSLQGSGTDTQYF. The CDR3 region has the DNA TGCGCCAGCAGCTTACAGGGCTCGGGGACAGATACGCAGTATTTT.

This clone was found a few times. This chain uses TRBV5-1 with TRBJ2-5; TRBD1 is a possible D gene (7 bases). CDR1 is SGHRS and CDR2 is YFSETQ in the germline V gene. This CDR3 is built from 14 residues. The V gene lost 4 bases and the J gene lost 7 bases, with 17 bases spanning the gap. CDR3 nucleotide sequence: TGCGCCAGCAGCCCGACAGGGTCAGCGGGGACCCAGTACTTC. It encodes CASSPTGSAGTQYF.

The CDR3 sequence is CASSLSGGPGETQYF. For the CDR3, the DNA is TGTGCCAGCAGCTTGTCGGGAGGGCCGGGGGAGACCCAGTACTTC. The chain recombines TRBV7-2 with TRBJ2-5; 8 bases agree with TRBD2. V was pared by 3 bases and J by 5 bases, with 8 bases of the junction left unmatched. CDR1 is SGHTA and CDR2 is FQGNSA in the germline V gene. The CDR3 is 15 residues long.

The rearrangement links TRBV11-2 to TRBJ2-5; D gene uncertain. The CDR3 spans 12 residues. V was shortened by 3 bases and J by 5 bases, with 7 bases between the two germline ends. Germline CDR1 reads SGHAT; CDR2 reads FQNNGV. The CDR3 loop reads CASSLFRETQYF. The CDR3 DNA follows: TGTGCCAGCAGCTTGTTCAGGGAGACCCAGTACTTC.

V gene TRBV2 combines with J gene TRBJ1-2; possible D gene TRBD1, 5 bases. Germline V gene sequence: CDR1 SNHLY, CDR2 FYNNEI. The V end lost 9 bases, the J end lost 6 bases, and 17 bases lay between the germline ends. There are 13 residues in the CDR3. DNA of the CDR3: TGTGCCAGGGGGGAGGGGCACGGCGATGGCTACACCTTC. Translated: CARGEGHGDGYTF.

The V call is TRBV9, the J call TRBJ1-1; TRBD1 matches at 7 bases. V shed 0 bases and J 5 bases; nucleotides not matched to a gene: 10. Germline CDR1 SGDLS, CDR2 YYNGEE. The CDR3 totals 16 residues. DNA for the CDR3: TGTGCCAGCAGCGTAGAGTCGACAGGGCTCGGAACTGAAGCTTTCTTT. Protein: CASSVESTGLGTEAFF.